This T cell receptor (beta chain) was identified in a study of blood T cell repertoires in COVID-19. Study at large: Some COVID-19 samples were acute and others convalescent; all came from the United States, Italy and Spain. Sample material is recorded as cDNA or gDNA derived from T cells, B-cell-depleted T cells, or PBMCs.

V gave up 0 bases and J gave up 8 bases; unmatched junction bases: 10. Germline-derived CDR1 and CDR2 are SGHNT and YYREEE (reference sequence). The CDR3 has 16 residues. Seattle enrolled patients during active infection and tracked them longitudinally. Authors' methods: Nucleated cell number was recorded as an estimate derived from reference gene primer amplification. The table came from immunoSEQ multiplex PCR; TCRdb's copy has only in-frame clones and leaves some out. Clone size and the V and J calls come from that table; the DNA yielded D and trimming. This table holds tens of thousands of clones, about 74% found once.

This sequence originates from an older man with COVID-19, enrolled during active disease. V and J are TRBV5-4 and TRBJ2-3; the match to TRBD2 covers 9 bases. Specimen: peripheral blood. The CDR3 spells CASSLELAGAGGTQYF. The CDR3 nucleotides read TGTGCCAGCAGCTTGGAACTAGCGGGTGCCGGGGGTACGCAGTATTTT.